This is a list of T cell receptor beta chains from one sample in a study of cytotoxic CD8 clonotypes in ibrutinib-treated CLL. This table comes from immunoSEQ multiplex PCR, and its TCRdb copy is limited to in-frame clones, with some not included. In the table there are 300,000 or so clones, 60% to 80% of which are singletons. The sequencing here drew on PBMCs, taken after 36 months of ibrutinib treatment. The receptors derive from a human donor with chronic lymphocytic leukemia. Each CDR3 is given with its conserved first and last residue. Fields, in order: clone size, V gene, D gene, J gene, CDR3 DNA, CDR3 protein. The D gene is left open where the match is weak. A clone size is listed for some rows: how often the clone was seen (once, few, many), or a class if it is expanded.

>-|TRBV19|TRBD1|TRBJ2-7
TGTGCCAGTAGTCCAGGGACAGGCCTCGTCTACGAGCAGTACTTC
CASSPGTGLVYEQYF
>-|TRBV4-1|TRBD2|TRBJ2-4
TGCGCCAGCAGCCAAGAAGGGGGGACTAGCGGAGTCCTAGCCAAAAACATTCAGTACTTC
CASSQEGGTSGVLAKNIQYF
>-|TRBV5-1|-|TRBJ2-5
TGCGCCAGCAGCTGGGGTGGGGGTCGGGCACAAGAGACCCAGTACTTC
CASSWGGGRAQETQYF
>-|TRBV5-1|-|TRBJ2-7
TGCGCCAGCAGTCCCTGGGGGCCTTCAGAGCAGTACTTC
CASSPWGPSEQYF
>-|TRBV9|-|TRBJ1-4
TGTGCCAGCAGCGTGGGTACCGCTCCGGCTAATGAAAAACTGTTTTTT
CASSVGTAPANEKLFF
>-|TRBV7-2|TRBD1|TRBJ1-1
TGTGCCAGCAGCCAAGGGACAGGAAATTCCGTGAACACTGAAGCTTTCTTT
CASSQGTGNSVNTEAFF
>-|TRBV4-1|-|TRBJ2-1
TGCGCCAGCAGCCCAGTAGGCGCCTACAATGAGCAGTTCTTC
CASSPVGAYNEQFF
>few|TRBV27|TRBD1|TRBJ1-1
TGTGCCAGCTGGACAGGCCTAGGGATCGACACTGAAGCTTTCTTT
CASWTGLGIDTEAFF
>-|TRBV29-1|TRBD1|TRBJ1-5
TGCAGCGTTGCCTTACCCGGGACAGGGGGTCAGCCCCAGCATTTT
CSVALPGTGGQPQHF
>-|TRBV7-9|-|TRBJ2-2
TGTGCCAGCAGCTTATTCGTCATTCCGAGGCAGCTACAACCCGGGGAGCTGTTTTTT
CASSLFVIPRQLQPGELFF
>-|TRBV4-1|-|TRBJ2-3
TGCGCCAGCAGCCGGAATCTAGCAGATACGCAGTATTTT
CASSRNLADTQYF
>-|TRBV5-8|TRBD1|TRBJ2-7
TGTGCCAGCAGCCCGACAGGGTACTACGAGCAGTACTTC
CASSPTGYYEQYF
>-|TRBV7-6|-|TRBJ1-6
TGTGCCAGCAGCTCGTCAAGCTCCTATAATTCACCCCTCCACTTT
CASSSSSSYNSPLHF
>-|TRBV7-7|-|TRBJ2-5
TGTGCCAGCAGCTCGGGGGTCGGGGCAGAGACCCAGTACTTC
CASSSGVGAETQYF
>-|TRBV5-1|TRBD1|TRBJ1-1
TGCGCCAGCAGCTTAACAGGGGTAGCTGAAGCTTTCTTT
CASSLTGVAEAFF
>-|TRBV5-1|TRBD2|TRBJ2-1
TGCGCCAGCAGCTTTGACCCGGGGGGGTTAAGCTCCTACAATGAGCAGTTCTTC
CASSFDPGGLSSYNEQFF
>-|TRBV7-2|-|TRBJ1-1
TGTGCCAGCAGCCCGTCTTCAGTGGCGGGGGCTTTCTTT
CASSPSSVAGAFF
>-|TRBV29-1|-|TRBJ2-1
TGCAGCGTTGTTAGAAGCTCCTACAATGAGCAGTTCTTC
CSVVRSSYNEQFF
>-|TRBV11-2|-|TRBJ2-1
TGTGCCAGCAGCTTAGCCGGAGCCGTTGGGAATGAGCAGTTCTTC
CASSLAGAVGNEQFF
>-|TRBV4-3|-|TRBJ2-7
TGCGCCAGCAGCCAAGGGGGAGGTTTCTACGAGCAGTACTTC
CASSQGGGFYEQYF
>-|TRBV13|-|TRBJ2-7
TGTGCCAGCAGCTCCCGGGCAGGGGGGGACGAGCAGTACTTC
CASSSRAGGDEQYF
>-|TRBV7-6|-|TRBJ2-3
TGTGCCAGCAGCCCCACCACGGGGTATTCAGGCGCCAATACGCAGTATTTT
CASSPTTGYSGANTQYF
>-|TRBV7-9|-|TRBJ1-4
TGTGCCAGCAGCCTTAGGGAAGGGTCGGGTGAAAAACTGTTTTTT
CASSLREGSGEKLFF
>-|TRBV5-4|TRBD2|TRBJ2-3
TGTGCCAGCAGCTTGGACGGACTAGCGGGAAGCACAGATACGCAGTATTTT
CASSLDGLAGSTDTQYF
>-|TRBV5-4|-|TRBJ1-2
TGTGCCAGCAGCTTGGGCCAGAACTATGGCTACACCTTC
CASSLGQNYGYTF
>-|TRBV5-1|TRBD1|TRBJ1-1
TGCGCCAGCAGCTCGACCGGACAGGGGGCCGCTGAAGCTTTCTTT
CASSSTGQGAAEAFF
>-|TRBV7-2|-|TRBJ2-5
TGTGCCAGCAGCTTAGTAGGGGAGACCCAGTACTTC
CASSLVGETQYF
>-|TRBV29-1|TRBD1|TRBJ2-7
TGCAGCGTTGAAGTCGAGGGACAGGCCTTTTTCTACGAGCAGTACTTC
CSVEVEGQAFFYEQYF
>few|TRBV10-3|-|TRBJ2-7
TGTGCCATCAGTCCAGGCGGGGCGGGGCATACCTACGAGCAGTACTTC
CAISPGGAGHTYEQYF
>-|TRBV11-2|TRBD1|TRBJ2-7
TGTGCCAGCAGCAAAGAGGGCGGGACAGGGAGCTCCTACGAGCAGTACTTC
CASSKEGGTGSSYEQYF
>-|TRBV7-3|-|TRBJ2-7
TGTGCCAGCAGCCCTGGTTCAGGGGGGAGATACGAGCAGTACTTC
CASSPGSGGRYEQYF
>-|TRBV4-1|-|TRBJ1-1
TGCGCCAGCAGCCAGGCTCCAGGGGTAGCCACTGAAGCTTTCTTT
CASSQAPGVATEAFF
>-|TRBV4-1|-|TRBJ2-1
TGCGCCAGCAGCCAAGATCCCTCCAGCCGCCCCTACAATGAGCAGTTCTTC
CASSQDPSSRPYNEQFF